The entry below gives a single TCR beta chain sequence along with its context. This clone was seen just once. Its antigen is unknown. No much larger clonotype is one base removed from it; base qualities were not supplied. The sample holds other DNA sequences that translate to the same CDR3. The CDR3 starts with the cysteine, ends with the phenylalanine, and has 13 residues. The CDR3 DNA has 39 bases and is translated from base 1. V and J lose 4 bases and 1 base, and a span of 7 bases separates them. According to the germline V gene, CDR1 reads SGHTA and CDR2 reads FQGNSA. Receptors were amplified or captured by the immunoSEQ multiplex PCR assay. TCRdb took over this immuneACCESS table, retaining in-frame rearrangements with V and J assigned. Such tables are incomplete; in checked studies, under half of the missing clones stem from an unresolved V gene, and the remainder is unexplained. The sample table records some 95,000 clones; about 80% of these occur just once. Over 9.5% of the sample comes from the top ten.

These data originate in a study of control samples from healthy donors and cancer patients (TCRdb year 2020). Source material: blood. The chain was built from TRBV7-2 and TRBJ2-5; there is no confident call for the D gene. This sequence was found in a woman between 25 and 40 years old in good health. The DNA reads as follows: TGTGCCAGCAGCTCCAGGACCCAAGAGACCCAGTACTTC. This yields the protein CASSSRTQETQYF.